These 20 T cell receptor beta chains were all obtained from the same sample, sequenced in a study of blood T cell repertoires in COVID-19. Only in-frame clones appear in the TCRdb table, and some are missing; sequencing was by immunoSEQ multiplex PCR. Of hundreds of thousands of clones listed, approximately 88% are singletons. Sequencing input: PBMCs or T cells enriched from blood (not recorded which). All receptors come from a man in his sixties who had recovered from COVID-19.

The V call is TRBV28, the J call TRBJ1-2; the D gene is possibly TRBD1 (6 bases). CDR1 is MDHEN and CDR2 is SYDVKM in the germline V gene. V dropped 7 bases and J dropped 7 bases, with 28 bases sitting between them. This CDR3 spans 17 amino acids. The CDR3 DNA follows: TGTGCCAGCACCATGACGGGGACATCGGGTGGTCGCGGTGGCTACACCTTC. Translated: CASTMTGTSGGRGGYTF.

There are a few counts of this clone. The gene calls are TRBV5-1 and TRBJ2-5; 7 bases fit TRBD2. Germline CDR1 is SGHRS and CDR2 is YFSETQ. The trim removed 4 bases at V and 3 bases at J, leaving 9 bases unmatched. CDR3 size: 15 residues. CDR3 residues: CASSLTPSGEETQYF. The CDR3 bases are TGCGCCAGCAGCCTTACTCCTAGCGGAGAAGAGACCCAGTACTTC.

V usage is TRBV27 and J usage is TRBJ1-2; D might be TRBD1 (5 bases). Germline V gene lookup returns CDR1 MNHEY and CDR2 SMNVEV (reference sequence). Trimming removed 6 bases from V and 2 bases from J, with 13 bases in between. The CDR3 is 14 residues long. This CDR3 is CASSDPGRNYGYTF. As DNA, the CDR3 is TGTGCCAGCAGCGATCCAGGGAGGAACTATGGCTACACCTTC.

The chain couples TRBV7-9 to TRBJ1-5; 7 bases fit TRBD1. V gave up 2 bases and J gave up 0 bases; unmatched junction bases: 7. Germline values: CDR1 SEHNR, CDR2 FQNEAQ (reference sequence). The CDR3 contains 17 residues. The CDR3 DNA reads as TGTGCCAGCAGCTTACACCGAGGGGACAGTAGCAATCAGCCCCAGCATTTT. Residues: CASSLHRGDSSNQPQHF. Supplemented by reference TRBV7-9 and TRBJ1-5, the full variable domain reads DTGVSQNPRHKITKRGQNVTFRCDPISEHNRLYWYRQTLGQGPEFLTYFQNEAQLEKSRLLSDRFSAERPKGSFSTLEIQRTEQGDSAMYLCASSLHRGDSSNQPQHFGDGTRLSIL.

A few counts support this clone. This chain links TRBV12-3 or TRBV12-4 with TRBJ1-3; TRBD1 matches at 9 bases. The CDR3 spans 13 residues. V lost 5 bases to trimming and J lost 16 bases; unmatched junction nucleotides: 12. This CDR3 reads CASSLNPGTGSYF. For the CDR3, the DNA is TGTGCCAGCAGTCTCAACCCCGGGACAGGGAGTTATTTT.

The chain is built from TRBV9 and TRBJ2-7; 16 bases fit TRBD2. There are 17 residues in the CDR3. From germline, CDR1 is SGDLS and CDR2 YYNGEE. V dropped 5 bases and J dropped 2; count of bases not matched to a gene: 7. Written as DNA, the CDR3 is TGTGCCAGCAGTCCGGGACTAGCGGGAGGGCACACCTACGAGCAGTACTTC. It codes for CASSPGLAGGHTYEQYF.

V and J are TRBV5-1 and TRBJ2-1, with D possibly matching TRBD2 (6 bases). The germline V and J ends were trimmed by 0 bases and 6 bases, with 13 bases remaining between them. The CDR3 covers 15 residues. Per the germline V gene, CDR1 is SGHRS and CDR2 is YFSETQ. CDR3: CASSLEGGQGNEQFF. The CDR3 coding sequence is TGCGCCAGCAGCTTGGAAGGAGGGCAGGGCAATGAGCAGTTCTTC.

V usage is TRBV21-1 and J usage is TRBJ2-1; the table's D call of TRBD2 was not tested on the DNA. TRBV21-1 is reported as a pseudogene. This CDR3 has 15 residues. CDR3 DNA sequence: TGTGCCAGCAGGAGACCGGGACTAGCGGAGAATGAGCAGTTCTTC. This translates into CASRRPGLAENEQFF.

The gene calls are TRBV7-2 and TRBJ2-1; D is ambiguous. Germline CDR1 is SGHTA and CDR2 is FQGNSA. V was trimmed by 1 base and J by 9 bases, leaving 16 bases between them. This CDR3 spans 15 amino acids. Written as DNA, the CDR3 is TGTGCCAGCAGCTTAGACCACTCTAGGAGAGGTGAGCAGTTCTTC. Protein: CASSLDHSRRGEQFF.

V is TRBV5-1 and J is TRBJ1-4, with TRBD1 matching over 10 bases. The CDR3 is 15 amino acids. Germline V lookup: CDR1 SGHRS, CDR2 YFSETQ. V dropped 4 bases and J dropped 7; count of bases not matched to a gene: 7. CDR3 loop: CASSVGTGVTEKLFF. The CDR3 coding sequence is TGCGCCAGCAGCGTTGGGACAGGGGTCACTGAAAAACTGTTTTTT.

The chain has TRBV6-5 and TRBJ2-7; possibly TRBD1 for D (5 bases). The germline CDR1 and CDR2 sequences are MNHEY and SVGAGI. Between the trimmed V and J ends, which lost 6 bases and 3 bases, there was a span of 12 bases. The CDR3 totals 13 residues. The CDR3 bases are TGTGCCAGCAGGGTCAGGGCACACTACGAGCAGTACTTC. It yields the protein CASRVRAHYEQYF.

V usage is TRBV18 and J usage is TRBJ2-5; 10 positions agree with TRBD2. Germline V CDR1 and CDR2: KGHSH, LQKENI. After removal of 4 bases from V and 1 base from J, the junction contained 0 bases not matched to a gene. The CDR3 is 14 amino acids. CDR3 coding DNA: TGTGCCAGCTCACGGACTAGCGGCCAAGAGACCCAGTACTTC. Encoded protein: CASSRTSGQETQYF.

V usage is TRBV3-1 (or the pseudogene TRBV3-2) and J usage is TRBJ1-1; TRBD1 is a possible D gene (6 bases). CDR1 LGHDT and CDR2 YNNKEL come from the germline V gene (reference sequence). The CDR3 is made up of 15 amino acids. The ends were cut back, 4 bases at V and 1 base at J, with 13 bases in the middle. CDR3 sequence (DNA): TGTGCCAGCAGCCGGAGAACGACAGGGAACACTGAAGCTTTCTTT. Translation: CASSRRTTGNTEAFF.

The chain links TRBV6-5 to TRBJ1-1; D may be TRBD1 (5 bases). V dropped 3 bases and J dropped 3 bases, with 14 bases sitting between them. Germline lookup yields CDR1 MNHEY and CDR2 SVGAGI. The CDR3 has 15 residues. CDR3 amino acids: CASSYSRGSHTEAFF. The CDR3 DNA follows: TGTGCCAGCAGTTATAGCCGGGGGTCGCACACTGAAGCTTTCTTT.

V and J are TRBV7-2 and TRBJ2-3, with 8 bases fitting TRBD2. CDR3 length: 15 residues. Germline V lookup: CDR1 SGHTA, CDR2 FQGNSA. Germline trimming cut 8 bases from V and 4 bases from J; bases unmatched to any gene: 11. CDR3 protein: CASGSYERESDTQYF. Here the CDR3 DNA reads TGTGCCAGCGGATCCTACGAGCGGGAGTCAGATACGCAGTATTTT.

The J gene is TRBJ2-1, the V gene TRBV2; 9 bases are shared with TRBD2. This CDR3 spans 17 amino acids. V was pared by 0 bases and J by 7 bases, with 10 bases of the junction left unmatched. CDR1 and CDR2 (germline): SNHLY, FYNNEI. CDR3 region: CASSEARASGKGNEQFF. In DNA form, the CDR3 reads TGTGCCAGCAGTGAAGCGAGGGCTAGCGGGAAAGGTAATGAGCAGTTCTTC.

CDR3 in amino acids: CASSYRTGPSYEQYF. CDR3 coding DNA: TGTGCCAGCAGTTACCGGACAGGGCCCTCCTACGAGCAGTACTTC. This sequence joins TRBV6-2 or TRBV6-3 and TRBJ2-7, with 8 bases matching TRBD1. CDR1 and CDR2 from the germline V gene are MNHEY and SVGEGT. CDR3 length equals 15 residues. V lost 2 bases, J lost 0 bases, and 3 bases stayed unmatched.

In the case of this clone: In the same sample, other DNA sequences code for this CDR3. The chain couples TRBV5-1 to TRBJ2-7; the match to TRBD1 covers 8 bases. V shed 3 bases, J shed 1 base, and the junction held 3 bases outside the gene matches. Germline V gives CDR1 SGHRS, CDR2 YFSETQ. The CDR3 is 14 amino acids. The CDR3 is CASSSGQGSYEQYF. CDR3 in DNA: TGCGCCAGCAGCTCCGGACAGGGTTCCTACGAGCAGTACTTC.

The chain recombines TRBV7-9 with TRBJ1-4, with a possible D match to TRBD1 (6 bases). The germline V gene has CDR1 SEHNR and CDR2 FQNEAQ (reference sequence). CDR3 size: 14 residues. V dropped 4 bases and J dropped 8 bases, with 14 bases sitting between them. The CDR3 DNA reads as TGTGCCAGCAGCTCTCCAACAGGGTACGAAAAACTGTTTTTT. It is translated as CASSSPTGYEKLFF.

The chain combines TRBV6-5 with TRBJ1-1, with a weak D call TRBD1 (6 bases). Trimming left V 6 bases short and J 4 bases short, with 15 bases between. The CDR3 extends over 14 amino acids. Germline V gene sequence: CDR1 MNHEY, CDR2 SVGAGI. CDR3 nucleotides: TGTGCCAGCAGCCCACAGGGTCGCGTCACTGAAGCTTTCTTT. It is translated as CASSPQGRVTEAFF.